Listed here is a single T cell receptor beta chain. Seattle patients were enrolled during active infection and followed longitudinally. The source of the sample is a study of blood T cell repertoires in COVID-19. Profiled with immunoSEQ multiplex PCR; TCRdb holds only in-frame clones, not every one. The data show hundreds of thousands of clones, approximately 88% seen once. This TCR came from a woman between 45 and 65 years old with COVID-19, enrolled during active disease. The sample taken for sequencing was peripheral blood.

The CDR3 sequence: CASSQDLREPYGYTF. The CDR3 nucleotides are TGTGCCAGCAGCCAAGATCTGAGGGAGCCCTATGGCTACACCTTC. The chain uses TRBV4-2 and TRBJ1-2, with D unresolved. CDR1 LGHNA and CDR2 YNFKEQ come from the germline V gene. This CDR3 region has 15 residues. Trimming removed 0 bases from V and 4 bases from J, with 12 bases in between.